This T cell receptor (beta chain) stems from a study of cytomegalovirus exposure and HLA in healthy donors. Turning to this clone: The antigen remains undetermined.

Both 60 Vbeta primers and 13 Jbeta primers went into the PCR. TCRdb's copy holds only in-frame clones and misses some; the assay was immunoSEQ multiplex PCR. Counted here are roughly 260,000 clones, 84% occurring once; the ten biggest clones make up more than 1.5%. Trimming pared 5 bases from V and 0 bases from J, leaving 11 bases between. The CDR3 loop spans 15 amino acids. From germline, CDR1 is GTSNPN and CDR2 SVGIG (reference sequence). Study-level results: According to a later analysis, donors in an Asian-associated ancestry cluster reportedly had fewer N-insertions than the approximately 620-donor mean. In vitro data verified a few CMV-associated chains as specific for CMV antigens.

The sample was PBMCs. This sequence originates from a woman aged 40-49 years in good health and CMV-seropositive. The gene calls are TRBV30 and TRBJ1-6; D might be TRBD1 (5 bases). CDR3 region: CAWGGLSSYNSPLHF. The CDR3 bases are TGTGCCTGGGGGGGACTGAGCTCCTATAATTCACCCCTCCACTTT.